The 30 T cell receptor beta chains below were found in one sample sequenced in a study of blood T cell repertoires in COVID-19. Repertoires were generated with immunoSEQ multiplex PCR, while TCRdb's copy carries only in-frame clones and drops some. Here the sample spans over 110,000 clones, approximately 88% being singletons. The sample consisted of peripheral blood. The receptors stem from a human donor in a cohort sampled during active COVID-19.

This chain links TRBV5-6 with TRBJ1-4, with 7 bases fitting TRBD1. CDR3 length: 13 residues. The germline V gene has CDR1 SGHDT and CDR2 YYEEEE. J was trimmed by 8 bases and V by 2 bases; bases with no gene match: 3. This chain's CDR3 is CASSFGTEEKLFF. CDR3 nucleotides: TGTGCCAGCAGCTTCGGGACAGAGGAAAAACTGTTTTTT.

V is TRBV7-2 and J is TRBJ1-3; D call uncertain. Germline assignment: CDR1 SGHTA and CDR2 FQGNSA. The CDR3 is 14 residues long. With 5 bases removed from V and 5 bases from J, the gap between germline ends came to 13 bases. CDR3 protein: CASSPLPYRNTIYF. The CDR3 DNA follows: TGTGCCAGCAGCCCCCTCCCCTACCGAAACACCATATATTTT.

V gene TRBV4-1 combines with J gene TRBJ1-2; tentative D call: TRBD1 (5 bases). Trimming took 5 bases from V and 1 from J, leaving 8 bases between them. The germline V gene encodes CDR1 MGHRA and CDR2 YSYEKL. The length of the CDR3 is 13 residues. The CDR3, as DNA: TGCGCCAGCAGCTTTGACAGTAACTATGGCTACACCTTC. This sequence encodes CASSFDSNYGYTF.

The chain combines TRBV2 with TRBJ2-1, with 8 positions matching TRBD2. The CDR3 totals 13 residues. The germline gives CDR1 SNHLY, CDR2 FYNNEI. Trimming removed 7 bases from V and 5 bases from J; junction bases left unmatched: 4. CDR3 DNA sequence: TGTGCCAGCACCCCGGGACTAGACAATGAGCAGTTCTTC. Protein: CASTPGLDNEQFF. Full variable domain (missing parts from reference TRBV2 and TRBJ2-1): EPEVTQTPSHQVTQMGQEVILRCVPISNHLYFYWYRQILGQKVEFLVSFYNNEISEKSEIFDDQFSVERPDGSNFTLKIRSTKLEDSAMYFCASTPGLDNEQFFGPGTRLTVL.

The chain links TRBV4-1 to TRBJ2-3; 11 bases line up with TRBD2. J was trimmed by 1 base and V by 4 bases; bases with no gene match: 13. This CDR3 has 19 residues. Germline V CDR1 and CDR2: MGHRA, YSYEKL. The CDR3 loop is CASSLRFSGGAGGTDTQYF. The CDR3 nucleotides read TGCGCCAGCAGCCTGCGTTTTAGCGGGGGGGCCGGGGGCACAGATACGCAGTATTTT.

This sequence joins TRBV7-2 and TRBJ2-3, with 8 bases matching TRBD1. Germline loops: CDR1 SGHTA, CDR2 FQGNSA. Losses at the gene ends were 4 bases for V and 2 bases for J; bases not matched to a gene: 5. This CDR3 has 15 amino acids. The CDR3 loop reads CASSSWTGPTDTQYF. In DNA form, the CDR3 reads TGTGCCAGCAGCTCCTGGACAGGGCCCACAGATACGCAGTATTTT.

The chain links TRBV7-9 to TRBJ2-6; D perhaps matches TRBD1 (5 bases). V lost 5 bases and J lost 3, with 20 bases in between. This CDR3 has 18 amino acids. CDR1 and CDR2 (germline): SEHNR, FQNEAQ (reference sequence). CDR3 region: CASSPNRLGRGGANVLTF. For the CDR3, the DNA is TGTGCCAGCAGCCCGAATCGTCTTGGTAGGGGTGGGGCCAACGTCCTGACTTTC.

This chain joins TRBV6-4 and TRBJ2-3, with D possibly matching TRBD2 (7 bases). The CDR3 is made up of 16 amino acids. V was pared by 5 bases and J by 0 bases, with 15 bases between. CDR1 MRHNA and CDR2 SNTAGT come from the germline V gene. The CDR3 spells CASSPMAGASTDTQYF. The CDR3 DNA sequence: TGTGCCAGCAGTCCTATGGCGGGGGCTAGCACAGATACGCAGTATTTT.

CDR3 sequence (DNA): TGTGCCAGCAGCCTGGGCGGACACGACAATTCACCCCTCCACTTT. Residues: CASSLGGHDNSPLHF. The chain employs TRBV5-5 and TRBJ1-6, with a weak D call TRBD1 (5 bases). Germline V gene data show CDR1 as SGHKS and CDR2 as YYEKEE (reference sequence). This CDR3 region has 15 residues. The ends were cut back, 4 bases at V and 7 bases at J, with 15 bases in the middle.

The V and J genes are TRBV27 and TRBJ2-7, with 8 bases fitting TRBD1. The CDR3 runs 14 residues. V was pared by 5 bases and J by 7 bases, with 10 bases of the junction left unmatched. From germline, CDR1 is MNHEY and CDR2 SMNVEV (reference sequence). The CDR3 DNA reads as TGTGCCAGCAGTCCCTTCCAGGGGGCGGTGGAGCAGTACTTC. This translates into CASSPFQGAVEQYF.

A single count supports this clone. V gene TRBV5-6 combines with J gene TRBJ1-1, with D possibly TRBD1 on 5 matching bases. CDR1 SGHDT and CDR2 YYEEEE come from the germline V gene. The ends were cut back, 0 bases at V and 3 bases at J, with 12 bases in the middle. The CDR3 has 15 amino acids. The CDR3 region has the DNA TGTGCCAGCAGCTTGGTAGGCAGGGCTGACACTGAAGCTTTCTTT. Encoded protein: CASSLVGRADTEAFF.

The chain joins TRBV27 to TRBJ2-7; D may be TRBD1 (5 bases). V lost 8 bases and J lost 2, with 19 bases in between. Germline V gene data show CDR1 as MNHEY and CDR2 as SMNVEV (reference sequence). This CDR3 has 15 amino acids. CDR3: CASATAGTGAYEQYF. In DNA form, the CDR3 reads TGTGCCAGCGCCACAGCAGGAACAGGAGCCTACGAGCAGTACTTC.

The chain joins TRBV18 to TRBJ2-7; the D is unclear. Between the trimmed V and J ends, which lost 2 bases and 5 bases, there was a span of 7 bases. Germline CDR1 and CDR2: KGHSH and LQKENI. This CDR3 comprises 12 residues. The CDR3 is CASSPIGDEQYF. CDR3 coding DNA: TGTGCCAGCTCACCAATAGGAGACGAGCAGTACTTC.

This clone was observed a single time. The chain combines TRBV4-3 with TRBJ2-2, with 11 nucleotides matching TRBD2. Trimming removed 0 bases from V and 3 bases from J; junction bases left unmatched: 6. The CDR3 is 18 residues long. CDR1 and CDR2 (germline): LGHNA, YSLEER. Written as DNA, the CDR3 is TGCGCCAGCAGCCAAGAAGTCACTAGCGGGGGCCACACCGGGGAGCTGTTTTTT. It specifies CASSQEVTSGGHTGELFF.

V gene TRBV30 combines with J gene TRBJ1-2; TRBD1 agrees at 9 bases. Germline lookup yields CDR1 GTSNPN and CDR2 SVGIG (reference sequence). After removal of 3 bases from V and 4 bases from J, the junction contained 9 bases not matched to a gene. The CDR3 runs 15 residues. The CDR3 reads CAWRQGAQVSYGYTF. The CDR3 DNA reads as TGTGCCTGGAGACAGGGGGCGCAGGTCAGCTATGGCTACACCTTC.

The chain couples TRBV14 to TRBJ2-3; TRBD2 matches at 13 bases. CDR1 and CDR2 (germline): SGHDN, FVKESK. J was trimmed by 2 bases and V by 4 bases; bases with no gene match: 6. There are 17 residues in the CDR3. Written as DNA, the CDR3 is TGTGCCAGCAGCCCTAGGACTAGCGGGGGTGACACAGATACGCAGTATTTT. The encoded protein is CASSPRTSGGDTDTQYF.

The V gene is TRBV6-2 or TRBV6-3, the J gene TRBJ2-2; D unresolved. The V gene's germline CDR1 is MNHEY and CDR2 SVGEGT. The CDR3 is made up of 13 amino acids. Trimming removed 6 bases from V and 4 bases from J, with 9 bases in between. The CDR3 coding sequence is TGTGCCAGCAGCCGTGTCGGCACCGGGGAGCTGTTTTTT. Protein product: CASSRVGTGELFF.

The rearrangement joins TRBV6-5 to TRBJ2-7; D may be TRBD2 (6 bases). Germline assignment: CDR1 MNHEY and CDR2 SVGAGI. There are 14 residues in the CDR3. V was clipped by 7 bases and J by 1 base, with 14 bases between them. The CDR3 reads CASTPPGRSYEQYF. The CDR3 region has the DNA TGTGCCAGCACCCCCCCCGGGAGATCCTACGAGCAGTACTTC.

The gene calls are TRBV18 and TRBJ1-1; 7 bases are a match to TRBD1. The CDR3 totals 17 residues. Germline-derived CDR1 and CDR2 are KGHSH and LQKENI. With V trimmed by 0 bases and J by 4 bases, 11 bases remained unmatched. The CDR3 DNA sequence: TGTGCCAGCTCACCACCGAAGGGACAGTCCAGAAGCACTGAAGCTTTCTTT. This gives the protein CASSPPKGQSRSTEAFF. Drawing the rest from reference TRBV18 and TRBJ1-1, the complete variable domain is NAGVMQNPRHLVRRRGQEARLRCSPMKGHSHVYWYRQLPEEGLKFMVYLQKENIIDESGMPKERFSAEFPKEGPSILRIQQVVRGDSAAYFCASSPPKGQSRSTEAFFGQGTRLTVV.

The sample holds one count of this clone. V and J are TRBV19 and TRBJ2-7, with D tentatively TRBD2 (6 bases). CDR3 length: 15 residues. Germline loops: CDR1 LNHDA, CDR2 SQIVND (reference sequence). Trimming shortened V by 1 base and J by 2 bases, and 12 bases separated the two germline ends. As DNA, the CDR3 is TGTGCCAGTAGTATAGGTCCGGGACTTGCCTACGAGCAGTACTTC. Protein product: CASSIGPGLAYEQYF.

This clone turned up a few times. V usage is TRBV18 and J usage is TRBJ2-1; 9 bases align to TRBD1. Trimming cost V 2 bases and J 15 bases; bases outside gene matches: 14. Germline CDR1 KGHSH, CDR2 LQKENI. This CDR3 has 15 residues. The CDR3 loop is CASSPGGQGHKGPFF. In DNA, the CDR3 is TGTGCCAGCTCACCAGGAGGACAGGGGCATAAAGGGCCGTTCTTC.

The V gene is TRBV18, the J gene TRBJ2-5; 7 bases align to TRBD2. V shed 5 bases, J shed 6 bases, and the junction held 9 bases outside the gene matches. Germline V gives CDR1 KGHSH, CDR2 LQKENI. The CDR3 sequence is 14 residues long. In DNA form, the CDR3 reads TGTGCCAGCTCAAGCGGGGTCCCTGGGAAGACCCAGTACTTC. Amino acid sequence: CASSSGVPGKTQYF.

The chain has TRBV5-5 and TRBJ1-2; the D is unclear. The V gene's germline CDR1 is SGHKS and CDR2 YYEKEE (reference sequence). Trimming shortened V by 2 bases and J by 10 bases, and 12 bases separated the two germline ends. There are 12 residues in the CDR3. CDR3: CASSLSIGVYTF. CDR3 bases: TGTGCCAGCAGCTTATCTATCGGGGTCTACACCTTC.

This clone was seen only once. The chain links TRBV9 to TRBJ2-1, with D tentatively TRBD1 (6 bases). The V gene lost 4 bases and the J gene lost 15 bases, with 20 bases spanning the gap. This CDR3 is 13 amino acids long. The V gene's germline CDR1 is SGDLS and CDR2 YYNGEE. CDR3 nucleotide sequence: TGTGCCAGCAGCTCAACGCCCCTGACAGGAAGGTTCTTC. Amino acid sequence: CASSSTPLTGRFF.

This chain joins TRBV7-9 and TRBJ2-2; the match to TRBD2 covers 7 bases. This CDR3 region has 18 residues. The germline V gene encodes CDR1 SEHNR and CDR2 FQNEAQ (reference sequence). V lost 5 bases to trimming and J lost 0 bases; unmatched junction nucleotides: 12. DNA of the CDR3: TGTGCCAGCAGCCCGACTATCCTAGCGGCCGCGAACACCGGGGAGCTGTTTTTT. This gives the protein CASSPTILAAANTGELFF.

This clone has a handful of counts. V and J are TRBV2 and TRBJ1-6, with D perhaps TRBD1 (6 bases). The CDR3 is 14 residues long. The germline V and J ends were trimmed by 11 bases and 0 bases, with 11 bases remaining between them. CDR1 and CDR2 from the germline V gene are SNHLY and FYNNEI. The CDR3 coding sequence is TGTGCCGGAAGACAGGCCTCCTATAATTCACCCCTCCACTTT. It translates to CAGRQASYNSPLHF.

This sequence joins TRBV6-5 and TRBJ1-5; the D is unclear. Germline CDR1 MNHEY, CDR2 SVGAGI. This CDR3 contains 13 residues. V lost 0 bases to trimming and J lost 9 bases, with 9 bases between them. CDR3 DNA: TGTGCCAGCAGTTACTCGTCAGCGGGGCCCCAGCATTTT. Its protein is CASSYSSAGPQHF.

V gene TRBV6-2 or TRBV6-3 combines with J gene TRBJ1-5; TRBD1 matches at 10 bases. V was clipped by 6 bases and J by 6 bases; unmatched bases: 11. CDR1 and CDR2 (germline): MNHEY, SVGEGT. The CDR3 totals 16 residues. The CDR3 DNA sequence: TGTGCCAGCAGCCGTCCGACAGGGGGCTCGAGTCAGCCCCAGCATTTT. Amino acid sequence: CASSRPTGGSSQPQHF.

CDR3 sequence reads: CASSGTVINTEAFF. DNA of the CDR3: TGTGCCAGCAGTGGGACAGTAATTAACACTGAAGCTTTCTTT. The chain links TRBV2 to TRBJ1-1, with D maybe TRBD1 (6 bases). Trimming took 4 bases from V and 2 from J, leaving 11 bases between them. The CDR3 totals 14 residues. The germline V gene has CDR1 SNHLY and CDR2 FYNNEI.

The chain recombines TRBV6-4 with TRBJ2-1, with 13 positions matching TRBD2. Germline lookup yields CDR1 MRHNA and CDR2 SNTAGT. V trimming: 6 bases; J trimming: 12 bases; junction bases outside the gene matches: 8. The CDR3 is 14 residues long. CDR3 DNA sequence: TGTGCCAGCAGAGGACTAGCGGGGGACCCTACGCAGTTCTTC. Its protein is CASRGLAGDPTQFF.